These 17 T cell receptor beta chains share one sample of origin, sequenced in a study of CXCR3-negative and CXCR3-positive naive CD8 T cells (dated by TCRdb to 2018 to 2020). These reads were obtained on a NextSeq 550. The Human TCR Profiling Kit (MiLaboratory) was used to make UMI-labeled 5' RACE TRB cDNA libraries. TCRdb reanalyzed the reads, keeping one entry per CDR3 protein sequence and omitting DNA. The sample table includes about 130,000 distinct CDR3 sequences. Approximately 0.46% of the sample is taken by the ten largest. The sequenced sample consisted of naive CXCR3- CD8+ T cells from blood. Reading the label with the study, this specimen's cell subset or site is: CD45RO-CCR7+CD27+CD95- naive CD8+ T cells lacking CXCR3 (TNR3-). These receptors were taken from a human donor in good health. Some clones in this sample may be carry-over from other donors' samples.

This chain uses TRBV29-1 with TRBJ1-2. CDR3 length: 11 amino acids. The germline V gene has CDR1 SQVTM and CDR2 ANQGSEA. The CDR3: CSVEWGHGYTF.

The chain has TRBV10-2 and TRBJ2-2; TCRdb names TRBD1, which stays unverified in the absence of DNA. This CDR3 contains 18 residues. Germline CDR1 is WSHSY and CDR2 is SAAADI. This CDR3 reads CASSESGQGWGSTGELFF.

V usage is TRBV12-3 or TRBV12-4 and J usage is TRBJ1-1. The CDR3 length is 12 residues. Here the CDR3 reads CASSLWDTEAFF.

The genes are TRBV12-3 or TRBV12-4 and TRBJ1-1; the TCRdb call, TRBD1, lacks DNA for checking. This CDR3 spans 15 amino acids. Here the CDR3 reads CASSFPTGERNEAFF.

CDR3 protein: CASSQEARSPDTQYF. The chain links TRBV4-1 to TRBJ2-3. The CDR3 is 15 amino acids. Germline CDR1 is MGHRA and CDR2 is YSYEKL.

J is TRBJ2-7 and V is TRBV19; there is no DNA to check the TCRdb D call of TRBD1. The germline V gene encodes CDR1 LNHDA and CDR2 SQIVND (reference sequence). This CDR3 has 15 amino acids. CDR3: CASSIVLGPGYEQYF.

V and J are TRBV6-5 and TRBJ2-2; TCRdb returns TRBD2, unconfirmable since there is no DNA. The CDR3 length is 16 residues. CDR1 is MNHEY, CDR2 SVGAGI, per germline. The CDR3 reads CASSSWGDLSTGELFF.

The chain recombines TRBV27 with TRBJ2-1; TCRdb reports TRBD1, a call that lacks DNA to check it against. The CDR3 runs to 15 residues. Per the germline V gene, CDR1 is MNHEY and CDR2 is SMNVEV (reference sequence). The CDR3 here is CASSSPGQGNNEQFF.

This sequence joins TRBV18 and TRBJ2-5; the TRBD1 assignment by TCRdb is unverifiable without DNA. The V gene's germline CDR1 is KGHSH and CDR2 LQKENI. This CDR3 spans 17 amino acids. The CDR3 sequence: CASSPRLGQGGQETQYF.

The V and J genes are TRBV12-3 or TRBV12-4 and TRBJ1-3. There are 14 residues in the CDR3. The CDR3 region is CASSIGGSRNTIYF.

The chain uses TRBV4-3 and TRBJ1-1. CDR1 and CDR2 from the germline V gene are LGHNA and YSLEER. The CDR3 loop spans 15 amino acids. The CDR3 spells CASSQTGIMNTEAFF.

The chain is built from TRBV5-5 and TRBJ2-7. Germline V gene lookup returns CDR1 SGHKS and CDR2 YYEKEE (reference sequence). This CDR3 spans 15 amino acids. This CDR3 reads CASSQVGLSYYEQYF. Together with reference TRBV5-5 and TRBJ2-7, the CDR3 gives the full variable domain: DAGVTQSPTHLIKTRGQQVTLRCSPISGHKSVSWYQQVLGQGPQFIFQYYEKEERGRGNFPDRFSARQFPNYSSELNVNALLLGDSALYLCASSQVGLSYYEQYFGPGTRLTVT.

V and J are TRBV10-3 and TRBJ2-3; as DNA is missing, the TRBD2 call by TCRdb cannot be tested. This CDR3 has 13 residues. The V gene's germline CDR1 is ENHRY and CDR2 SYGVKD. The CDR3 sequence is CAISEGSADTQYF.

This chain links TRBV2 with TRBJ1-2. This CDR3 region has 13 residues. Germline-derived CDR1 and CDR2 are SNHLY and FYNNEI. The CDR3 sequence is CASNHPEGLGYTF.

This chain links TRBV4-1 with TRBJ2-5; TCRdb picks TRBD2, but there is no DNA to check that call. The CDR3 extends over 15 amino acids. Germline values: CDR1 MGHRA, CDR2 YSYEKL. The CDR3 here is CASSQVGAAVGTQYF.

The chain has TRBV29-1 and TRBJ2-1; the TCRdb D gene call, TRBD1, has no DNA to confirm it. The CDR3 runs 11 residues. CDR1 SQVTM and CDR2 ANQGSEA come from the germline V gene. CDR3 in amino acids: CSVPLLGEQFF.

The chain joins TRBV2 to TRBJ2-1. In germline, CDR1 is SNHLY, CDR2 FYNNEI. The CDR3 contains 12 residues. The CDR3: CASSDYVNEQFF.